This TCR beta chain came from a study of control samples from healthy donors and cancer patients. This CDR3 has 16 amino acids. Between the trimmed V and J ends, which lost 5 bases and 3 bases, there was a span of 19 bases. CDR1 and CDR2 from the germline V gene are PRHDT and FYEKMQ (reference sequence). The table came from immunoSEQ multiplex PCR; TCRdb's copy has only in-frame clones and leaves some out. Of roughly 130,000 clones detected, roughly 94% appear once; the ten largest clones hold approximately 15%. This sequence originates from a man aged 55 to 70 with colorectal cancer. The V gene is TRBV13, the J gene TRBJ1-1; perhaps TRBD1 as D (6 bases). The source material was PBMCs. Here the CDR3 reads CASSPQARGGYTEAFF. CDR3 DNA sequence: TGTGCCAGCAGCCCTCAAGCGAGGGGGGGCTACACTGAAGCTTTCTTT.